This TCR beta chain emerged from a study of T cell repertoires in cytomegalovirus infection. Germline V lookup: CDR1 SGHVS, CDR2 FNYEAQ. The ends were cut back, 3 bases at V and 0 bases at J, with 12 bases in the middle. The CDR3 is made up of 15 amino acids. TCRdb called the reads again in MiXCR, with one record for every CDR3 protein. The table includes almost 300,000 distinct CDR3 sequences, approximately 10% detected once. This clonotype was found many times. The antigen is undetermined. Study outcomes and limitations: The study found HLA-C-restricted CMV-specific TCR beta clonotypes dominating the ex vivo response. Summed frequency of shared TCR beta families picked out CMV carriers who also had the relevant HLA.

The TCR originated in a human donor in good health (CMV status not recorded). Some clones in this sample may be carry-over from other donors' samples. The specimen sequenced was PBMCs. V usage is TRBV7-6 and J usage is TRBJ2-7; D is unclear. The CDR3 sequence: CASSFSSASSYEQYF. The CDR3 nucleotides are TGTGCCAGCAGCTTCTCGTCAGCGTCCTCCTACGAGCAGTACTTC.